These T cell receptor beta chains were read from a single sample in a study of T-cell reconstitution after alpha-beta-depleted transplantation in children. TCRdb processed the PCR reads anew with MiXCR; each CDR3 protein has one entry. This table holds 100,000 to 130,000 distinct CDR3 sequences, approximately 6.9% found once. The material was PBMCs, mostly from graft donor cells, obtained 360 days after TCRalphabeta/CD19-depleted stem cell transplant. These receptors all stem from a male patient aged 2 to 9 who had a stem cell transplant for acute lymphoblastic leukemia, so the T cells may come from the graft donor. Each CDR3 is given with its conserved first and last residue. The D gene is left open where the match is weak. Clone size appears in some rows only: once, few, many, or a class for an expanded clone.

j_call: TRBJ2-2; clone_size: many; d_call: NA; v_call: TRBV6-5; cdr3_aa: CASSSSWSGELFF; cdr3_nt: TGTGCCAGCAGTTCCTCATGGTCCGGGGAGCTGTTTTTT
j_call: TRBJ2-2; clone_size: NA; d_call: NA; v_call: TRBV6-5; cdr3_aa: CASSWKIGAGELFF; cdr3_nt: TGTGCCAGCAGTTGGAAAATAGGGGCCGGGGAGCTGTTTTTT
j_call: TRBJ2-5; clone_size: many; d_call: NA; v_call: TRBV28; cdr3_aa: CASSLSQPVETQYF; cdr3_nt: TGTGCCAGCAGTCTCTCACAGCCAGTGGAGACCCAGTACTTC
j_call: TRBJ1-5; clone_size: many; d_call: NA; v_call: TRBV6-2/TRBV6-3; cdr3_aa: CASSYGPSLSNQPQHF; cdr3_nt: TGTGCCAGCAGTTATGGACCATCACTTAGCAATCAGCCCCAGCATTTT
j_call: TRBJ2-1; clone_size: many; d_call: TRBD1; v_call: TRBV5-1; cdr3_aa: CASSDPGQLNEQFF; cdr3_nt: TGCGCCAGCAGCGATCCGGGACAGCTCAATGAGCAGTTCTTC
j_call: TRBJ2-7; clone_size: many; d_call: NA; v_call: TRBV20-1; cdr3_aa: CSARGGDAYEQYF; cdr3_nt: TGCAGTGCTAGAGGGGGCGATGCCTACGAGCAGTACTTC
j_call: TRBJ2-5; clone_size: NA; d_call: NA; v_call: TRBV28; cdr3_aa: CASHRLGLEETQYF; cdr3_nt: TGTGCCAGCCATAGGTTGGGGCTGGAAGAGACCCAGTACTTC
j_call: TRBJ2-7; clone_size: many; d_call: NA; v_call: TRBV2; cdr3_aa: CASSGLVTNF; cdr3_nt: TGTGCCAGCAGTGGACTAGTTACGAACTTC
j_call: TRBJ2-1; clone_size: many; d_call: NA; v_call: TRBV6-2/TRBV6-3; cdr3_aa: CASAGTQQFF; cdr3_nt: TGTGCCAGCGCCGGGACCCAGCAGTTCTTC
j_call: TRBJ2-2; clone_size: few; d_call: NA; v_call: TRBV7-2; cdr3_aa: CASSLTVPSGELFF; cdr3_nt: TGTGCCAGCAGCTTGACGGTTCCTTCCGGGGAGCTGTTTTTT
j_call: TRBJ2-7; clone_size: many; d_call: NA; v_call: TRBV2; cdr3_aa: CASTPDEQYF; cdr3_nt: TGTGCCAGCACCCCGGACGAGCAGTACTTC
j_call: TRBJ1-4; clone_size: few; d_call: TRBD1; v_call: TRBV7-2; cdr3_aa: CASSFAGGSNEKLFF; cdr3_nt: TGTGCCAGCAGCTTTGCAGGGGGCAGTAATGAAAAACTGTTTTTT
j_call: TRBJ1-2; clone_size: NA; d_call: NA; v_call: TRBV12-3/TRBV12-4; cdr3_aa: CASSYYRVHWEGYTF; cdr3_nt: TGTGCCAGCAGTTACTACAGGGTGCACTGGGAAGGCTACACCTTC
j_call: TRBJ2-7; clone_size: few; d_call: NA; v_call: TRBV6-2/TRBV6-3; cdr3_aa: CASSYGGTDPSYEQYF; cdr3_nt: TGTGCCAGCAGTTACGGGGGCACCGACCCTTCCTACGAGCAGTACTTC
j_call: TRBJ1-1; clone_size: many; d_call: NA; v_call: TRBV7-8; cdr3_aa: CASSLAGGSTEAFF; cdr3_nt: TGTGCCAGCAGCTTGGCGGGGGGAAGCACTGAAGCTTTCTTT
j_call: TRBJ1-4; clone_size: many; d_call: TRBD1; v_call: TRBV24-1; cdr3_aa: CATSATGAGNEKLFF; cdr3_nt: TGTGCCACCAGTGCGACAGGGGCGGGTAATGAAAAACTGTTTTTT
j_call: TRBJ2-7; clone_size: many; d_call: NA; v_call: TRBV10-1; cdr3_aa: CASSFTPIVDEQYF; cdr3_nt: TGCGCCAGCAGTTTCACGCCCATTGTGGACGAGCAGTACTTC
j_call: TRBJ2-1; clone_size: NA; d_call: TRBD2; v_call: TRBV7-2; cdr3_aa: CASSFGLAGAWEQFF; cdr3_nt: TGTGCCAGCAGCTTCGGACTAGCGGGAGCATGGGAGCAGTTCTTC
j_call: TRBJ1-2; clone_size: many; d_call: NA; v_call: TRBV28; cdr3_aa: CASSPGSAERYGYTF; cdr3_nt: TGTGCCAGCAGTCCAGGGTCAGCCGAGAGGTATGGCTACACCTTC
j_call: TRBJ1-1; clone_size: few; d_call: NA; v_call: TRBV7-9; cdr3_aa: CASSHRDGPNTEAFF; cdr3_nt: TGTGCCAGCAGCCACCGGGACGGGCCGAACACTGAAGCTTTCTTT
j_call: TRBJ2-5; clone_size: few; d_call: TRBD1; v_call: TRBV7-9; cdr3_aa: CASSSTGQGAETQYF; cdr3_nt: TGTGCCAGCAGCTCTACGGGACAGGGAGCAGAGACCCAGTACTTC
j_call: TRBJ1-1; clone_size: many; d_call: TRBD1; v_call: TRBV20-1; cdr3_aa: CSVRYRGRDTEAFF; cdr3_nt: TGCAGTGTAAGGTACAGGGGGAGGGACACTGAAGCTTTCTTT
j_call: TRBJ2-7; clone_size: NA; d_call: TRBD2; v_call: TRBV12-3/TRBV12-4; cdr3_aa: CAFSSGLAAPLSSYEQYF; cdr3_nt: TGTGCCTTCAGTTCGGGACTAGCGGCGCCGTTGAGCTCCTACGAGCAGTACTTC
j_call: TRBJ2-7; clone_size: few; d_call: TRBD1; v_call: TRBV7-9; cdr3_aa: CASSSYRGPSYEQYF; cdr3_nt: TGTGCCAGCAGCTCCTACAGGGGGCCTTCCTACGAGCAGTACTTC
j_call: TRBJ2-2; clone_size: NA; d_call: TRBD1; v_call: TRBV4-2; cdr3_aa: CASSQNRDRGPNTGELFF; cdr3_nt: TGTGCCAGCAGCCAAAACCGGGACAGGGGTCCGAACACCGGGGAGCTGTTTTTT
j_call: TRBJ1-2; clone_size: NA; d_call: NA; v_call: TRBV20-1; cdr3_aa: CSASNRSLYGYTF; cdr3_nt: TGCAGTGCTAGTAATCGTTCCCTCTATGGCTACACCTTC
j_call: TRBJ2-1; clone_size: many; d_call: TRBD2; v_call: TRBV5-1; cdr3_aa: CASSPRSGVAYSEQFF; cdr3_nt: TGCGCCAGCAGCCCTCGGAGCGGGGTCGCGTATAGTGAGCAGTTCTTC
j_call: TRBJ2-1; clone_size: many; d_call: NA; v_call: TRBV5-8; cdr3_aa: CASSFREHNEQFF; cdr3_nt: TGTGCCAGCAGCTTTAGGGAGCACAATGAGCAGTTCTTC
j_call: TRBJ2-7; clone_size: many; d_call: NA; v_call: TRBV28; cdr3_aa: CASSPMYEQYF; cdr3_nt: TGTGCCAGCAGTCCCATGTACGAGCAGTACTTC
j_call: TRBJ2-1; clone_size: many; d_call: NA; v_call: TRBV20-1; cdr3_aa: CSARTLFSYNEQFF; cdr3_nt: TGCAGTGCTCGAACACTATTCTCCTACAATGAGCAGTTCTTC
j_call: TRBJ2-1; clone_size: NA; d_call: TRBD2; v_call: TRBV10-2; cdr3_aa: CASWGGEQFF; cdr3_nt: TGCGCCAGTTGGGGGGGTGAGCAGTTCTTC
j_call: TRBJ2-7; clone_size: few; d_call: NA; v_call: TRBV9; cdr3_aa: CASSAMGRGPPYEQYF; cdr3_nt: TGTGCCAGCAGCGCGATGGGGCGGGGGCCTCCCTACGAGCAGTACTTC
j_call: TRBJ2-7; clone_size: many; d_call: NA; v_call: TRBV28; cdr3_aa: CASSLGSRTYEQYF; cdr3_nt: TGTGCCAGCAGTTTAGGGAGCCGGACCTACGAGCAGTACTTC